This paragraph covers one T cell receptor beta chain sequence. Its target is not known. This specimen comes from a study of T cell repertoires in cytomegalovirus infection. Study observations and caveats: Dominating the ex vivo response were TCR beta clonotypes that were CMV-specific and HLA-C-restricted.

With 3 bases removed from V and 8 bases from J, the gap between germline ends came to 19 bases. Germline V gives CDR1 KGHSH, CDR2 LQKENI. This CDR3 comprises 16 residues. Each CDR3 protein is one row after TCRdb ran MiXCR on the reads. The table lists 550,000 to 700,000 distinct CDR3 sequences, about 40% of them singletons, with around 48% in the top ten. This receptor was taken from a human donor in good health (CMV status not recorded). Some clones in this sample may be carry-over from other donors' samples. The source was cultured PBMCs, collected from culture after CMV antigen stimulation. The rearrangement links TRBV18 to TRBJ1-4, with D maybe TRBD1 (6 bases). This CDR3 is CASSPLQGREVEKLFF. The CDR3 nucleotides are TGTGCCAGCTCACCTCTTCAGGGGAGGGAAGTCGAAAAACTGTTTTTT.